One and the same sample provided the 19 T cell receptor beta chains below, sequenced in a study of blood T cell repertoires in COVID-19. The table came from immunoSEQ multiplex PCR; TCRdb's copy has only in-frame clones and leaves some out. Of 200,000 to 250,000 clones listed, approximately 91% are singletons. Sequenced material: peripheral blood. The receptors derive from a man aged 25 to 40 with COVID-19, enrolled during active disease.

The CDR3 DNA is TGTGCCAGCAGTTCTAGTAGCGGGGGGCTTCAGCCCCAGCATTTT. Protein product: CASSSSSGGLQPQHF. V is TRBV6-6 and J is TRBJ1-5; perhaps TRBD1 as D (6 bases). The CDR3 runs to 15 residues. Per germline, CDR1 MNHNY and CDR2 SVGAGI (reference sequence). Trimming stripped 4 bases from V and 6 bases from J, with 16 bases between.

The rearrangement links TRBV5-4 to TRBJ1-5; D gene unclear. From germline, CDR1 is SGHNT and CDR2 YYREEE (reference sequence). The CDR3 runs 15 residues. V lost 2 bases to trimming and J lost 6 bases, with 15 bases between them. The CDR3 sequence: CASSLRGRLPQPQHF. The CDR3 DNA reads TGTGCCAGCAGCTTAAGAGGGCGGCTGCCTCAGCCCCAGCATTTT. Complete variable domain (other parts from reference TRBV5-4 and TRBJ1-5): ETGVTQSPTHLIKTRGQQVTLRCSSQSGHNTVSWYQQALGQGPQFIFQYYREEENGRGNFPPRFSGLQFPNYSSELNVNALELDDSALYLCASSLRGRLPQPQHFGDGTRLSIL.

This rearrangement joins TRBV4-1 to TRBJ1-2; D is unresolved. Looked up from germline, CDR1 is MGHRA and CDR2 is YSYEKL. V gave up 0 bases and J gave up 4 bases, with 15 bases separating them. The CDR3 runs 16 residues. This CDR3 is CASSQEVPFSSYGYTF. The DNA for the CDR3 is TGCGCCAGCAGCCAAGAGGTACCTTTTTCCAGCTATGGCTACACCTTC.

This chain joins TRBV21-1 and TRBJ1-3; the DNA was not compared with TRBD1, the D call given in the table. TRBV21-1 represents a pseudogene. The CDR3 runs 14 residues. The CDR3 sequence is CASKTGVCGNTIYF. As DNA, the CDR3 is TGTGCCAGCAAAACAGGGGTATGTGGAAACACCATATATTTT.

The chain carries TRBV27 and TRBJ2-1; D not certain. Trimming shortened V by 5 bases and J by 0 bases, and 23 bases separated the two germline ends. The germline V gene has CDR1 MNHEY and CDR2 SMNVEV (reference sequence). The CDR3 runs 19 residues. The CDR3 DNA reads TGTGCCAGCAGTCCCATCGAGCCCGGGTCGCCCGCCTCCTACAATGAGCAGTTCTTC. This encodes CASSPIEPGSPASYNEQFF.

The CDR3 coding sequence is TGTGCCAGCAGCACAGAGCAGAAATACGAGCAGTACTTC. The encoded protein is CASSTEQKYEQYF. The V call is TRBV2, the J call TRBJ2-7; D is undetermined. Germline V gives CDR1 SNHLY, CDR2 FYNNEI. Between the trimmed V and J ends, which lost 6 bases and 4 bases, there was a span of 13 bases. The CDR3 is 13 residues long.

The chain couples TRBV30 to TRBJ1-2, with 7 bases lining up with TRBD1. The germline gives CDR1 GTSNPN, CDR2 SVGIG (reference sequence). The CDR3 runs to 12 residues. V gave up 7 bases and J gave up 2 bases; unmatched junction bases: 4. Here the CDR3 DNA reads TGTGCCTACTCACAGGGGAACTATGGCTACACCTTC. Its protein is CAYSQGNYGYTF.

The chain carries TRBV11-2 and TRBJ1-4, with D tentatively TRBD1 (6 bases). With 1 base removed from V and 8 bases from J, the gap between germline ends came to 17 bases. The CDR3 consists of 16 residues. Germline loops: CDR1 SGHAT, CDR2 FQNNGV. The CDR3 region has the DNA TGTGCCAGCAGCTTAGGATGGGGGCTGAAGGACGAAAAACTGTTTTTT. Translating it yields CASSLGWGLKDEKLFF.

The rearrangement joins TRBV28 to TRBJ1-2; a weak D match, TRBD1 (6 bases). V was clipped by 6 bases and J by 4 bases, with 12 bases between them. This CDR3 region has 13 residues. Germline V gene data show CDR1 as MDHEN and CDR2 as SYDVKM. This CDR3 reads CASSLRGAYGYTF. The CDR3, as DNA: TGTGCCAGCAGCCTCAGGGGCGCCTATGGCTACACCTTC.

The genes are TRBV4-2 and TRBJ1-2, with 8 nucleotides matching TRBD1. The CDR3 is made up of 18 amino acids. J was trimmed by 4 bases and V by 1 base; bases with no gene match: 14. Germline CDR1 reads LGHNA; CDR2 reads YNFKEQ. The CDR3, as DNA: TGTGCCAGCAGCCAAGTAGGGTATTCGGGTGGGACAGGCTATGGCTACACCTTC. Protein sequence: CASSQVGYSGGTGYGYTF.

V gene TRBV28 combines with J gene TRBJ1-2; 8 bases align to TRBD1. The J segment lost 2 bases and the V segment lost 6 bases, leaving 5 bases of the junction unmatched. The germline gives CDR1 MDHEN, CDR2 SYDVKM. The CDR3 length is 14 residues. Here the CDR3 DNA reads TGTGCCAGCAGCCAGGGGGCGAACAACTATGGCTACACCTTC. This codes for CASSQGANNYGYTF.

The chain has TRBV2 and TRBJ2-5; tentative D call: TRBD1 (5 bases). This CDR3 is 16 amino acids long. Germline V gives CDR1 SNHLY, CDR2 FYNNEI. Trimming stripped 2 bases from V and 5 bases from J, with 18 bases between. The CDR3 DNA follows: TGTGCCAGCAGTGAATTAGGGGCCCCGACGGCTGAGACCCAGTACTTC. It translates to CASSELGAPTAETQYF.

The V gene is TRBV7-9, the J gene TRBJ2-7, with TRBD1 matching over 12 bases. The CDR3 loop spans 15 amino acids. J lost 6 bases, V lost 5 bases, and 8 bases had no gene match. CDR1 SEHNR and CDR2 FQNEAQ come from the germline V gene (reference sequence). The CDR3 DNA reads as TGTGCCAGCAGCCTGTCCGGGACAGGGGGCTCCGAGCAGTACTTC. This encodes CASSLSGTGGSEQYF.

This chain links TRBV6-6 with TRBJ1-1, with 7 nucleotides matching TRBD1. CDR1 is MNHNY, CDR2 SVGAGI, per germline (reference sequence). The V and J ends lost 5 bases and 8 bases, in that order; junction bases with no gene match: 5. This CDR3 region has 12 residues. CDR3 DNA: TGTGCCAGCAGTGCGACAGGGTTAGAAGCTTTCTTT. Its translation is CASSATGLEAFF.

The chain has TRBV19 and TRBJ1-5; a possible D gene is TRBD1 (6 bases). V lost 4 bases to trimming and J lost 3 bases, with 16 bases between them. CDR3 size: 16 residues. Germline values: CDR1 LNHDA, CDR2 SQIVND (reference sequence). CDR3 coding DNA: TGTGCCAGTAGTAAAGAAGGGGGTAGGGTCAATCAGCCCCAGCATTTT. Its protein product is CASSKEGGRVNQPQHF.

The J gene is TRBJ2-1, the V gene TRBV12-3 or TRBV12-4; D might be TRBD1 (5 bases). The CDR3 contains 13 residues. The V and J ends lost 9 bases and 9 bases respectively, with 18 bases between them. The CDR3 is CASRMAGSSEQFF. CDR3 in DNA: TGTGCCAGTAGAATGGCAGGGTCAAGTGAGCAGTTCTTC.

This clone was recorded only once. This chain connects TRBV27 to TRBJ2-3; D unresolved. The CDR3 covers 15 residues. CDR1 is MNHEY and CDR2 is SMNVEV in the germline V gene (reference sequence). The V end lost 3 bases, the J end lost 0 bases, and 10 bases lay between the germline ends. CDR3 sequence: CASSLYSGSTDTQYF. Here the CDR3 DNA reads TGTGCCAGCAGTTTGTACTCCGGGAGCACAGATACGCAGTATTTT.

The CDR3 DNA is TGTGCCAGCAGCCGGGACAGTAATGAAAAACTGTTTTTT. This gives the protein CASSRDSNEKLFF. The chain couples TRBV6-4 to TRBJ1-4; 7 bases fit TRBD1. J lost 4 bases, V lost 6 bases, and 2 bases had no gene match. CDR1 and CDR2 (germline): MRHNA, SNTAGT. The CDR3 totals 13 residues.

The gene calls are TRBV6-5 and TRBJ2-3; D gene unclear. Germline CDR1 MNHEY, CDR2 SVGAGI. The CDR3 has 12 amino acids. V lost 2 bases and J lost 6, with 6 bases in between. The CDR3, as DNA: TGTGCCAGCAGTTACCTCGGGGATACGCAGTATTTT. Its protein is CASSYLGDTQYF.